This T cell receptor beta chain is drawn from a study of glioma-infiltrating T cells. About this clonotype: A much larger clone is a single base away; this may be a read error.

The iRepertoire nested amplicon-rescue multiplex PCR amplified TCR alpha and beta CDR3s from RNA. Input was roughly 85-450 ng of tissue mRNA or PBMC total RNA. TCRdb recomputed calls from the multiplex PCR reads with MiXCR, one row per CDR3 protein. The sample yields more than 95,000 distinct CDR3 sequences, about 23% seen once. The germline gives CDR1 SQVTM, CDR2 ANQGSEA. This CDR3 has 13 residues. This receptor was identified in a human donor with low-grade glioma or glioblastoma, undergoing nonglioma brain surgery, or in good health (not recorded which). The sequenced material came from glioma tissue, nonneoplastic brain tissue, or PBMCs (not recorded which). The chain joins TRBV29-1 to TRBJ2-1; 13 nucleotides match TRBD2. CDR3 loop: CSAWTSGSGEQSF. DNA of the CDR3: TGCAGCGCTTGGACTAGCGGGAGCGGTGAGCAGTCCTTC.